A single sample is the source of the 24 T cell receptor beta chains below, sequenced in a study of T cell responses to AZD1222 COVID-19 vaccine. TCRdb's copy holds only in-frame clones and misses some; the assay was immunoSEQ multiplex PCR. The sample includes 95,000 to 110,000 clones, 88% seen only once; the top ten take roughly 22%. The source was peripheral blood, collected on day 0 of AZD1222 vaccination. Receptors were obtained from an adult in good health.

This CDR3 reads CASKRDGPNTGELFF. CDR3 coding DNA: TGCGCCAGCAAACGGGACGGACCGAACACCGGGGAGCTGTTTTTT. V usage is TRBV10-1 and J usage is TRBJ2-2, with D perhaps assigned TRBD1 or TRBD2 (5 bases each). Germline CDR1 reads WNHNN; CDR2 reads SYGVQD (reference sequence). The CDR3 spans 15 residues. V was trimmed by 7 bases and J by 0 bases, leaving 12 bases between them.

V and J are TRBV14 and TRBJ2-5, with D unclear. V lost 1 base to trimming and J lost 2 bases, with 8 bases between them. The CDR3 runs 14 residues. Germline V gene lookup returns CDR1 SGHDN and CDR2 FVKESK. CDR3 nucleotides: TGTGCCAGCAGCCAAGGCCGGTTGCAAGAGACCCAGTACTTC. It is translated as CASSQGRLQETQYF.

V usage is TRBV6-1 and J usage is TRBJ2-1; 8 nucleotides match TRBD2. CDR3 length equals 16 residues. The trim removed 0 bases at V and 8 bases at J, leaving 9 bases unmatched. The V gene's germline CDR1 is MNHNS and CDR2 SASEGT. The CDR3 DNA is TGTGCCAGCAGTGAAGCGGTCGGGGGGGCCAAGGATGAGCAGTTCTTC. Translated: CASSEAVGGAKDEQFF.

This chain links TRBV7-3 with TRBJ2-7; TRBD1 matches at 7 bases. V was clipped by 2 bases and J by 0 bases; unmatched bases: 16. Germline V CDR1 and CDR2: SGHTA, FQGTGA. The CDR3 sequence is 19 residues long. CDR3 protein: CASSLLVCPGTVDSYEQYF. In DNA, the CDR3 is TGTGCCAGCAGCTTATTGGTTTGCCCCGGGACAGTAGACTCCTACGAGCAGTACTTC.

The chain carries TRBV3-1 (or the pseudogene TRBV3-2) and TRBJ2-7; D call uncertain. Germline V gene data show CDR1 as LGHDT and CDR2 as YNNKEL (reference sequence). V lost 1 base to trimming and J lost 7 bases, with 23 bases between them. This CDR3 is 17 amino acids long. CDR3 protein: CASSQASHGSIAWEQYF. The CDR3 nucleotides read TGTGCCAGCAGCCAAGCGTCCCACGGTAGCATCGCCTGGGAGCAGTACTTC.

This clone came up once. V and J are TRBV7-9 and TRBJ2-7, with 7 positions matching TRBD2. The CDR3 is made up of 14 amino acids. CDR1 and CDR2 from the germline V gene are SEHNR and FQNEAQ (reference sequence). V was clipped by 5 bases and J by 5 bases; unmatched bases: 9. The CDR3 loop is CASSPRRGVNEQYF. As DNA, the CDR3 is TGTGCCAGCAGCCCCAGACGGGGGGTTAACGAGCAGTACTTC.

The rearrangement links TRBV7-2 to TRBJ1-5; a weak D match, TRBD1 (6 bases). Trimming took off 0 bases at V and 5 bases at J, with 8 bases between the two ends. The CDR3 is made up of 14 amino acids. Germline CDR1 is SGHTA and CDR2 is FQGNSA. The CDR3 DNA sequence: TGTGCCAGCAGCTTAGCCGGGACATATCAGCCCCAGCATTTT. Amino acid sequence: CASSLAGTYQPQHF. Supplemented by reference TRBV7-2 and TRBJ1-5, the full variable domain reads GAGVSQSPSNKVTEKGKDVELRCDPISGHTALYWYRQSLGQGLEFLIYFQGNSAPDKSGLPSDRFSAERTGGSVSTLTIQRTQQEDSAVYLCASSLAGTYQPQHFGDGTRLSIL.

The chain recombines TRBV9 with TRBJ2-5; no clear D. The germline V gene has CDR1 SGDLS and CDR2 YYNGEE. V gave up 4 bases and J gave up 0 bases, with 1 base separating them. This CDR3 contains 11 residues. The CDR3 DNA follows: TGTGCCAGCAGCAACCAAGAGACCCAGTACTTC. Encoded protein: CASSNQETQYF.

J is TRBJ1-5 and V is TRBV12-3 or TRBV12-4; a possible D gene is TRBD1 (5 bases). The CDR3 extends over 13 amino acids. Trimming took off 4 bases at V and 3 bases at J, with 7 bases between the two ends. CDR3: CASSWTYNQPQHF. The CDR3 bases are TGTGCCAGCAGTTGGACATACAATCAGCCCCAGCATTTT.

The chain recombines TRBV7-2 with TRBJ2-7, with TRBD2 matching 8 bases. The CDR3 runs to 13 residues. CDR1 is SGHTA and CDR2 is FQGNSA in the germline V gene. V trimming: 5 bases; J trimming: 3 bases; junction bases outside the gene matches: 3. The CDR3 DNA sequence: TGTGCCAGCAGCCGCGGGGGGCTCTACGAGCAGTACTTC. Protein sequence: CASSRGGLYEQYF. The full variable domain, with the rest looked up from reference TRBV7-2 and TRBJ2-7, is GAGVSQSPSNKVTEKGKDVELRCDPISGHTALYWYRQSLGQGLEFLIYFQGNSAPDKSGLPSDRFSAERTGGSVSTLTIQRTQQEDSAVYLCASSRGGLYEQYFGPGTRLTVT.

This clone was seen a handful of times. V is TRBV4-2 and J is TRBJ1-1; TRBD1 matches at 10 bases. With 3 bases clipped from V and 3 bases from J, the junction kept 1 base outside the gene matches. There are 14 residues in the CDR3. In germline, CDR1 is LGHNA, CDR2 YNFKEQ. CDR3 loop: CASSHGTGDTEAFF. CDR3 DNA: TGTGCCAGCAGCCACGGGACAGGGGACACTGAAGCTTTCTTT.

The chain uses TRBV7-9 and TRBJ1-5; weak D call: TRBD1 (5 bases). V was cut by 3 bases and J by 6 bases, with 6 bases left in between. Germline-derived CDR1 and CDR2 are SEHNR and FQNEAQ (reference sequence). This CDR3 is built from 12 residues. The CDR3 loop is CASSLGGQPQHF. The CDR3 nucleotides are TGTGCCAGCAGCTTGGGGGGTCAGCCCCAGCATTTT.

The V and J genes are TRBV6-6 and TRBJ2-1; maybe TRBD1 (6 bases). V lost 4 bases to trimming and J lost 3 bases, with 10 bases between them. CDR3 length: 14 amino acids. CDR1 is MNHNY and CDR2 is SVGAGI in the germline V gene (reference sequence). As DNA, the CDR3 is TGTGCCAGCAGTTCCGGACAGATCTACAATGAGCAGTTCTTC. As protein: CASSSGQIYNEQFF.

This chain uses TRBV28 with TRBJ1-5; 9 bases align to TRBD1. The CDR3 consists of 15 residues. CDR1 and CDR2 (germline): MDHEN, SYDVKM. V was clipped by 4 bases and J by 8 bases; unmatched bases: 9. CDR3 in amino acids: CASSSGQGRWEPQHF. For the CDR3, the DNA is TGTGCCAGCAGTTCAGGACAGGGGAGGTGGGAGCCCCAGCATTTT. Combining the CDR3 with reference TRBV28 and TRBJ1-5 gives the whole variable domain DVKVTQSSRYLVKRTGEKVFLECVQDMDHENMFWYRQDPGLGLRLIYFSYDVKMKEKGDIPEGYSVSREKKERFSLILESASTNQTSMYLCASSSGQGRWEPQHFGDGTRLSIL.

This chain joins TRBV2 and TRBJ1-6; TRBD1 might be the D (5 bases). Germline V gene lookup returns CDR1 SNHLY and CDR2 FYNNEI. V gave up 2 bases and J gave up 0 bases, with 11 bases separating them. The CDR3 has 17 amino acids. Written as DNA, the CDR3 is TGTGCCAGCAGTGAACGTGGGGGGATCTCCTATAATTCACCCCTCCACTTT. Residues: CASSERGGISYNSPLHF. The full variable domain, with the rest looked up from reference TRBV2 and TRBJ1-6, is EPEVTQTPSHQVTQMGQEVILRCVPISNHLYFYWYRQILGQKVEFLVSFYNNEISEKSEIFDDQFSVERPDGSNFTLKIRSTKLEDSAMYFCASSERGGISYNSPLHFGNGTRLTVT.

V usage is TRBV20-1 and J usage is TRBJ1-1; D is undetermined. CDR1 and CDR2 from the germline V gene are DFQATT and SNEGSKA (reference sequence). The CDR3 extends over 11 amino acids. Trimming stripped 4 bases from V and 7 bases from J, with 10 bases between. The chain's CDR3 is CSATDGLEAFF. The CDR3 DNA follows: TGCAGTGCTACTGACGGACTTGAAGCTTTCTTT.

The gene calls are TRBV3-1 (or the pseudogene TRBV3-2) and TRBJ2-1; TRBD2 might be the D (6 bases). CDR1 and CDR2 (germline): LGHDT, YNNKEL (reference sequence). Trimming took off 4 bases at V and 2 bases at J, with 9 bases between the two ends. The CDR3 totals 14 residues. The CDR3: CASSLTSTYNEQFF. CDR3 sequence (DNA): TGTGCCAGCAGCCTTACTAGCACCTACAATGAGCAGTTCTTC.

The J gene is TRBJ1-1, the V gene TRBV2, with D hard to call. CDR1 and CDR2 from the germline V gene are SNHLY and FYNNEI. Between the trimmed V and J ends, which lost 8 bases and 7 bases, there was a span of 17 bases. The CDR3 spans 13 residues. Here the CDR3 DNA reads TGTGCCAGCGGGCCCCAGACTGACCTTGAAGCTTTCTTT. Encoded protein: CASGPQTDLEAFF.

The count of this clone is one. The chain couples TRBV7-9 to TRBJ2-7; 8 nucleotides align to TRBD1. Germline V gene sequence: CDR1 SEHNR, CDR2 FQNEAQ (reference sequence). V lost 1 base, J lost 1 base, and 6 bases stayed unmatched. The CDR3 runs to 16 residues. CDR3 protein: CASSLVRTGMSYEQYF. CDR3 sequence (DNA): TGTGCCAGCAGCTTAGTTAGGACAGGGATGTCCTACGAGCAGTACTTC.

Only a few counts were recorded for this clone. The J gene is TRBJ2-3, the V gene TRBV9, with a possible D match to TRBD1 (6 bases). CDR1 SGDLS and CDR2 YYNGEE come from the germline V gene. The CDR3 has 15 residues. Between the trimmed V and J ends, which lost 0 bases and 7 bases, there was a span of 15 bases. The CDR3 nucleotides read TGTGCCAGCAGCGTAGCGGCAGGGGAAAGAAATACGCAGTATTTT. Its protein is CASSVAAGERNTQYF.

V usage is TRBV2 and J usage is TRBJ2-5; no firm D call. This CDR3 has 14 residues. V lost 4 bases and J lost 0, with 9 bases in between. Germline V gene sequence: CDR1 SNHLY, CDR2 FYNNEI. The CDR3 loop is CASSVVAYQETQYF. CDR3 coding DNA: TGTGCCAGCAGTGTGGTCGCGTACCAAGAGACCCAGTACTTC.

The chain is built from TRBV13 and TRBJ1-3; no firm D call. Trimming stripped 0 bases from V and 0 bases from J, with 12 bases between. The CDR3 runs to 17 residues. The germline gives CDR1 PRHDT, CDR2 FYEKMQ (reference sequence). The CDR3, as DNA: TGTGCCAGCAGCTTAGGCGGAGGCTCAACCTCTGGAAACACCATATATTTT. Its translation: CASSLGGGSTSGNTIYF. Full variable domain (remainder filled in from reference TRBV13 and TRBJ1-3): AAGVIQSPRHLIKEKRETATLKCYPIPRHDTVYWYQQGPGQDPQFLISFYEKMQSDKGSIPDRFSAQQFSDYHSELNMSSLELGDSALYFCASSLGGGSTSGNTIYFGEGSWLTVV.

V gene TRBV5-4 combines with J gene TRBJ1-6; D gene uncertain. Deletions cut 5 bases from V and 6 bases from J, with 12 bases between. The length of the CDR3 is 14 residues. Germline CDR1 is SGHNT and CDR2 is YYREEE (reference sequence). CDR3 sequence: CASRGEQLNSPLHF. The CDR3 DNA sequence: TGTGCCAGCAGAGGCGAGCAGCTTAATTCACCCCTCCACTTT.

The rearrangement links TRBV5-4 to TRBJ2-7; D may be TRBD2 (5 bases). The V and J ends lost 4 bases and 1 base respectively, with 18 bases between them. The CDR3 has 16 amino acids. Germline lookup yields CDR1 SGHNT and CDR2 YYREEE (reference sequence). CDR3: CASSPEVSGRSYEQYF. The CDR3 nucleotides are TGTGCCAGCAGCCCGGAGGTGTCGGGGAGATCCTACGAGCAGTACTTC. Together with reference TRBV5-4 and TRBJ2-7, the CDR3 gives the full variable domain: ETGVTQSPTHLIKTRGQQVTLRCSSQSGHNTVSWYQQALGQGPQFIFQYYREEENGRGNFPPRFSGLQFPNYSSELNVNALELDDSALYLCASSPEVSGRSYEQYFGPGTRLTVT.